Listed below are T cell receptor beta chains from one sample, sequenced in a study of T cell repertoires in cytomegalovirus infection. TCRdb used MiXCR to reprocess the reads, holding one entry per CDR3 protein. Of over 250,000 distinct CDR3 sequences in the sample, about 25% were seen once. The specimen sequenced was PBMCs. The receptors here all came from a human donor in good health (CMV status not recorded). Some clones in this sample may be carry-over from other donors' samples. Both conserved end residues are part of each CDR3. The D gene is left open where the match is weak. Clone sizes are given selectively: once, few, many, or a class where the clone is expanded.

clone size	V gene	J gene	D gene	CDR3 protein	CDR3 DNA
many	TRBV7-8	TRBJ1-4	-	CASSLRRRNEKLFF	TGTGCCAGCAGCTTACGGCGGCGCAATGAAAAACTGTTTTTT
few	TRBV11-1	TRBJ1-3	-	CASSTTDSSGNTIYF	TGTGCCAGCAGCACGACAGATTCCTCTGGAAACACCATATATTTT
many	TRBV28	TRBJ2-1	-	CASSPRLVYQFF	TGTGCCAGCAGTCCCCGACTAGTATATCAGTTCTTC
-	TRBV20-1	TRBJ1-5	-	CSASIGGRGNQPQHF	TGCAGTGCTAGTATTGGGGGGCGGGGAAATCAGCCCCAGCATTTT
medium-sized	TRBV28	TRBJ1-1	TRBD1	CASSPQQGGRVDTEAFF	TGTGCCAGCAGTCCTCAACAGGGGGGGAGGGTTGACACTGAAGCTTTCTTT
few	TRBV5-4	TRBJ2-2	-	CASSATEVPGELFF	TGTGCCAGCAGCGCAACCGAGGTACCCGGGGAGCTGTTTTTT
-	TRBV7-7	TRBJ2-1	-	CASSLGPSSYNEQLF	TGTGCCAGCAGCTTGGGACCGAGCTCCTACAATGAGCAGTTATTC
few	TRBV20-1	TRBJ1-2	-	CSAKDSPNYGYTF	TGCAGTGCGAAGGACAGCCCGAACTATGGCTACACCTTC
many	TRBV20-1	TRBJ2-1	-	CSAKQRGAEGYNEQFF	TGCAGTGCTAAACAACGGGGCGCCGAGGGATACAATGAGCAGTTCTTC
few	TRBV28	TRBJ2-1	TRBD2	CASSLWRLAGNEQFF	TGTGCCAGCAGTTTATGGAGACTAGCGGGGAATGAGCAGTTCTTC
-	TRBV10-3	TRBJ1-2	-	CAISDLRDNYGYTF	TGTGCCATCAGTGATCTCCGGGACAACTATGGCTACACCTTC
many	TRBV28	TRBJ1-1	-	CASSLWGRNTEAFF	TGTGCCAGCAGTTTATGGGGAAGAAACACTGAAGCTTTCTTT
many	TRBV7-2	TRBJ2-3	TRBD2	CASSLRPSGARDTQYF	TGTGCCAGCAGCTTACGCCCTAGCGGCGCGCGGGATACGCAGTATTTT
-	TRBV28	TRBJ1-2	TRBD1	CASSFPGTGIGYTF	TGTGCCAGCAGTTTCCCCGGGACAGGGATTGGCTACACCTTC
-	TRBV20-1	TRBJ2-3	-	CSARARDGTDTQYF	TGCAGTGCCCGAGCGAGGGACGGCACAGATACGCAGTATTTT
few	TRBV18	TRBJ2-1	-	CASSPNRGGMIEQFF	TGTGCCAGCTCACCAAATCGGGGAGGAATGATAGAGCAGTTCTTC
-	TRBV7-3	TRBJ2-1	TRBD2	CASSPDLAGWGEQFF	TGTGCCAGCAGCCCCGACCTAGCGGGATGGGGTGAGCAGTTCTTC
-	TRBV9	TRBJ1-2	-	CASSVASSGSYTF	TGTGCCAGCAGCGTAGCGTCCTCAGGAAGCTACACCTTC
few	TRBV4-1	TRBJ2-7	-	CASSHSSSYEQYF	TGCGCCAGCAGCCACTCGAGTAGCTACGAGCAGTACTTC
few	TRBV20-1	TRBJ2-3	TRBD2	CSANPLGSGGENTQYF	TGCAGTGCTAACCCCCTGGGTAGCGGGGGGGAGAATACGCAGTATTTT
many	TRBV4-3	TRBJ2-1	TRBD2	CASSHSSGNNEQFF	TGCGCCAGCAGCCATTCTAGCGGGAACAATGAGCAGTTCTTC
few	TRBV5-1	TRBJ2-1	-	CASSLEHEQFF	TGCGCCAGCAGCTTGGAACATGAGCAGTTCTTC
few	TRBV20-1	TRBJ2-6	-	CSAMVGTGANVLTF	TGCAGTGCTATGGTGGGAACCGGGGCCAACGTCCTGACTTTC
-	TRBV20-1	TRBJ2-5	TRBD1	CSARDGGTGPKETQYF	TGCAGTGCTAGAGATGGCGGGACAGGGCCAAAAGAGACCCAGTACTTC
-	TRBV11-2	TRBJ1-1	-	CASSVFGSSSAEAFF	TGTGCCAGCAGCGTATTCGGATCTTCTAGCGCTGAAGCTTTCTTT
few	TRBV7-6	TRBJ1-4	-	CASSKFGEKLFF	TGTGCCAGCAGCAAGTTTGGCGAAAAACTGTTTTTT
-	TRBV10-2	TRBJ2-7	-	CASSETDWGEQYF	TGCGCCAGCAGTGAAACCGACTGGGGTGAGCAGTACTTC
-	TRBV7-3	TRBJ1-1	TRBD1	CASSVTGGDNTEAFF	TGTGCCAGCAGCGTAACAGGGGGCGATAACACTGAAGCTTTCTTT
few	TRBV20-1	TRBJ2-1	TRBD2	CSAPVSGGERGFF	TGCAGTGCCCCCGTGAGCGGGGGGGAACGGGGGTTCTTC
few	TRBV20-1	TRBJ2-1	TRBD2	CSAPVRSGTSYNEQFF	TGCAGTGCCCCCGTTCGAAGCGGGACCAGCTACAATGAGCAGTTCTTC
-	TRBV6-8	TRBJ2-1	TRBD2	CASSYEGGRANNEQFF	TGTGCCAGCAGTTACGAGGGCGGGAGGGCCAACAATGAGCAGTTCTTC
-	TRBV6-5	TRBJ2-7	-	CASSYSGVLEQYF	TGTGCCAGCAGTTACTCGGGGGTCCTCGAGCAGTACTTC
few	TRBV12-3/TRBV12-4	TRBJ2-1	TRBD2	CASSRTSGRRNEQFF	TGTGCCAGCAGTCGTACTAGCGGTCGTAGGAATGAGCAGTTCTTC
-	TRBV5-1	TRBJ2-3	-	CASVGPPYF	TGCGCCAGTGTAGGGCCGCCTTATTTT
-	TRBV11-2	TRBJ1-2	-	CASSSVRALLDYGYTF	TGTGCCAGCAGCTCTGTCAGGGCCCTCTTGGACTATGGCTACACCTTC
few	TRBV20-1	TRBJ2-1	-	CSAKWREQFF	TGCAGTGCCAAATGGCGGGAGCAGTTCTTC
few	TRBV28	TRBJ2-5	-	CASSFGAFGGGETQYF	TGTGCCAGCAGTTTTGGGGCCTTCGGGGGAGGAGAGACCCAGTACTTC
few	TRBV5-5	TRBJ2-5	-	CASSSLLTGRQETQYF	TGTGCCAGCAGCTCCCTTCTGACAGGAAGGCAAGAGACCCAGTACTTC
-	TRBV5-6	TRBJ2-2	-	CASSLESGARDGELFF	TGTGCCAGCAGCTTGGAAAGCGGAGCAAGAGACGGGGAGCTGTTTTTT
few	TRBV6-6	TRBJ2-7	-	CASSYYRAGGYEQYF	TGTGCCAGCAGTTACTACAGAGCGGGCGGCTACGAGCAGTACTTC
many	TRBV7-2	TRBJ2-5	-	CASSFQGRAEETQYF	TGTGCCAGCAGCTTTCAGGGCAGGGCTGAAGAGACCCAGTACTTC